These 28 T cell receptor beta chains originate from one sample sequenced in a study of a mutant IDH1 vaccine in newly diagnosed glioma. TCRdb keeps only in-frame clones here, not all; method: immunoSEQ multiplex PCR. This table holds about 55,000 clones, 80% found once. Described time point: week 23, last vaccination. Every single dose of the vaccine, 300 ug of mutant IDH1 20-mer peptide, came with topical imiquimod. No antigen is known for these receptors. Specimen: PBMCs, collected from a glioma patient whose treatment included an IDH1 peptide vaccine. The receptors come from a middle-aged man with glioma.

The genes are TRBV7-9 and TRBJ2-3; D is undetermined. The CDR3 runs 13 residues. V gave up 5 bases and J gave up 4 bases, with 10 bases separating them. The V gene's germline CDR1 is SEHNR and CDR2 FQNEAQ (reference sequence). DNA of the CDR3: TGTGCCAGCAGCCCAAACGGAGCAGATACGCAGTATTTT. This encodes CASSPNGADTQYF.

The J gene is TRBJ1-5, the V gene TRBV6-4, with D unclear. Germline V gene lookup returns CDR1 MRHNA and CDR2 SNTAGT. The CDR3 is 13 amino acids. V lost 5 bases, J lost 2 bases, and 7 bases lay in between. The CDR3 is CASSRAGNQPQHF. Here the CDR3 DNA reads TGTGCCAGCAGTAGGGCGGGCAATCAGCCCCAGCATTTT.

This rearrangement joins TRBV4-1 to TRBJ1-1; D possibly corresponds to TRBD1 (6 bases). Germline CDR1 is MGHRA and CDR2 is YSYEKL. This CDR3 is built from 13 residues. V dropped 3 bases and J dropped 10 bases, with 15 bases sitting between them. The CDR3 nucleotides read TGCGCCAGCAGCCAGAAGGGGGACGGGCGAGCTTTCTTT. Its protein product is CASSQKGDGRAFF.

The chain joins TRBV4-1 to TRBJ2-2, with D unclear. V lost 1 base and J 3 bases, leaving 12 bases between the germline ends. The CDR3 consists of 16 residues. The germline V gene encodes CDR1 MGHRA and CDR2 YSYEKL. The CDR3 reads CASSQGAAVYTGELFF. The CDR3 nucleotides are TGCGCCAGCAGCCAAGGGGCAGCCGTTTACACCGGGGAGCTGTTTTTT.

The chain joins TRBV10-1 to TRBJ2-2, with a tentative D call TRBD1 (7 bases). The V gene lost 3 bases and the J gene lost 3 bases, with 14 bases spanning the gap. CDR1 is WNHNN, CDR2 SYGVQD, per germline (reference sequence). This CDR3 region has 16 residues. The CDR3 loop reads CASSDRGRGDTGELFF. In nucleotides, the CDR3 is TGCGCCAGCAGTGATAGAGGCAGGGGGGACACCGGGGAGCTGTTTTTT.

The DNA for the CDR3 is TGCGCCAGCAGCCAAGAGCCGTACAATGAGCAGTTCTTC. As protein: CASSQEPYNEQFF. This chain connects TRBV4-1 to TRBJ2-1; no definite D call. The CDR3 covers 13 residues. V was cut by 0 bases and J by 4 bases, with 4 bases left in between. Germline assignment: CDR1 MGHRA and CDR2 YSYEKL.

V and J are TRBV20-1 and TRBJ2-7, with D unresolved. V lost 6 bases to trimming and J lost 2 bases, with 8 bases between them. The germline CDR1 and CDR2 sequences are DFQATT and SNEGSKA (reference sequence). The CDR3 is 11 residues long. CDR3 sequence: CSAPDTYEQYF. CDR3 DNA sequence: TGCAGTGCCCCCGACACCTACGAGCAGTACTTC.

The chain combines TRBV2 with TRBJ2-7; the D gene is possibly TRBD1 (6 bases). Trimming took off 2 bases at V and 4 bases at J, with 15 bases between the two ends. Germline lookup yields CDR1 SNHLY and CDR2 FYNNEI. The CDR3 extends over 15 amino acids. CDR3 sequence (DNA): TGTGCCAGCAGTGAACTGGGGGCCGGGTTATACGAGCAGTACTTC. Translating it yields CASSELGAGLYEQYF.

This clone was recorded only once. The chain has TRBV5-1 and TRBJ2-1; D is perhaps TRBD2 (5 bases). V was trimmed by 0 bases and J by 4 bases, leaving 14 bases between them. The CDR3 has 16 amino acids. Germline CDR1 reads SGHRS; CDR2 reads YFSETQ. The CDR3 spells CASSLAREGPYNEQFF. DNA for the CDR3: TGCGCCAGCAGCTTGGCCCGGGAAGGGCCATACAATGAGCAGTTCTTC.

This chain links TRBV5-6 with TRBJ2-2; D might be TRBD1 (5 bases). V was cut by 0 bases and J by 6 bases, with 15 bases left in between. This CDR3 spans 16 amino acids. Germline CDR1 reads SGHDT; CDR2 reads YYEEEE. CDR3 region: CASSLENWQGAGELFF. DNA of the CDR3: TGTGCCAGCAGCTTGGAGAACTGGCAAGGGGCCGGGGAGCTGTTTTTT.

There are a few counts of this clone. The chain joins TRBV2 to TRBJ2-7, with 8 positions matching TRBD1. The CDR3 is made up of 12 amino acids. The V segment lost 8 bases and the J segment 3 bases; nucleotides outside the gene matches: 3. From germline, CDR1 is SNHLY and CDR2 FYNNEI. CDR3 coding DNA: TGTGCCAGCCGAGACAGGGGCTACGAGCAGTACTTC. This encodes CASRDRGYEQYF. Complete variable domain (other parts from reference TRBV2 and TRBJ2-7): EPEVTQTPSHQVTQMGQEVILRCVPISNHLYFYWYRQILGQKVEFLVSFYNNEISEKSEIFDDQFSVERPDGSNFTLKIRSTKLEDSAMYFCASRDRGYEQYFGPGTRLTVT.

The chain links TRBV27 to TRBJ2-7, with a weak D call TRBD2 (7 bases). Germline values: CDR1 MNHEY, CDR2 SMNVEV (reference sequence). The CDR3 loop spans 15 amino acids. Deletions cut 4 bases from V and 1 base from J, with 14 bases between. The CDR3 is CASSSRRGRSYEQYF. Written as DNA, the CDR3 is TGTGCCAGCAGTTCTAGGCGGGGGCGGTCCTACGAGCAGTACTTC.

The V call is TRBV5-6, the J call TRBJ1-4, with D maybe TRBD1 (5 bases). Germline CDR1 SGHDT, CDR2 YYEEEE. This CDR3 spans 16 amino acids. Trimming took off 7 bases at V and 3 bases at J, with 19 bases between the two ends. The CDR3 region is CASDFRARGSNEKLFF. The CDR3 DNA reads TGTGCCAGCGACTTTAGGGCCCGGGGCTCTAATGAAAAACTGTTTTTT. Filled out from reference TRBV5-6 and TRBJ1-4, the complete variable domain reads DAGVTQSPTHLIKTRGQQVTLRCSPKSGHDTVSWYQQALGQGPQFIFQYYEEEERQRGNFPDRFSGHQFPNYSSELNVNALLLGDSALYLCASDFRARGSNEKLFFGSGTQLSVL.

The rearrangement joins TRBV19 to TRBJ1-5; 7 bases are a match to TRBD1. Germline assignment: CDR1 LNHDA and CDR2 SQIVND (reference sequence). The V gene end was trimmed by 9 bases and the J gene end by 0 bases; junction bases not matched to a gene: 20. CDR3 length equals 19 residues. The CDR3 DNA sequence: TGTGCCAGCTCGGGTTCCCTCTCTCTGGACAGGTATAGCAATCAGCCCCAGCATTTT. It codes for CASSGSLSLDRYSNQPQHF.

This chain links TRBV30 with TRBJ2-7; TRBD2 is a possible D gene (7 bases). The CDR3 has 14 amino acids. CDR1 is GTSNPN, CDR2 SVGIG, per germline (reference sequence). V lost 0 bases to trimming and J lost 5 bases, with 14 bases between them. The CDR3 DNA reads TGTGCCTGGAGTGTAGGGGGGGGGACTCACGAGCAGTACTTC. Amino acids: CAWSVGGGTHEQYF.

J is TRBJ1-1 and V is TRBV2; 8 bases are a match to TRBD1. The J segment lost 2 bases and the V segment lost 10 bases, leaving 21 bases of the junction unmatched. This CDR3 region has 18 residues. Germline V gene data show CDR1 as SNHLY and CDR2 as FYNNEI. The CDR3 protein is CAITKTRGQGGLNTEAFF. The DNA of the CDR3 is TGTGCCATCACCAAGACCCGCGGACAGGGTGGCCTCAACACTGAAGCTTTCTTT.

This clone appeared a single time. The rearrangement uses TRBV7-6 and TRBJ2-2; a weak D match, TRBD1 (5 bases). The CDR3 extends over 15 amino acids. Germline loops: CDR1 SGHVS, CDR2 FNYEAQ. Trimming left V 2 bases short and J 0 bases short, with 7 bases between. DNA of the CDR3: TGTGCCAGCAGCTTAACAGGCACGAACACCGGGGAGCTGTTTTTT. Its translation: CASSLTGTNTGELFF.

This clone was recorded once. The rearrangement uses TRBV18 and TRBJ2-7; D call uncertain. The length of the CDR3 is 13 residues. The germline V gene has CDR1 KGHSH and CDR2 LQKENI. The ends were cut back, 3 bases at V and 2 bases at J, with 8 bases in the middle. DNA for the CDR3: TGTGCCAGCTCACCGACCAGAACCTACGAGCAGTACTTC. Translated: CASSPTRTYEQYF.

The chain employs TRBV2 and TRBJ1-4; no clear D gene. V was pared by 3 bases and J by 5 bases, with 4 bases between. Per the germline V gene, CDR1 is SNHLY and CDR2 is FYNNEI. This CDR3 has 12 residues. This CDR3 reads CASSDENEKLFF. The CDR3 DNA is TGTGCCAGCAGTGATGAGAATGAAAAACTGTTTTTT.

The V gene is TRBV9, the J gene TRBJ1-4; the D gene is possibly TRBD1 (5 bases). CDR1 SGDLS and CDR2 YYNGEE come from the germline V gene. V was pared by 3 bases and J by 5 bases, with 17 bases between. The CDR3 is made up of 16 amino acids. The DNA for the CDR3 is TGTGCCAGCAGCGCCGGCATGGGACGGCAGAATGAAAAACTGTTTTTT. Protein sequence: CASSAGMGRQNEKLFF.

The chain joins TRBV30 to TRBJ2-2; no firm D call. Trimming took off 0 bases at V and 5 bases at J, with 7 bases between the two ends. Germline V gene data show CDR1 as GTSNPN and CDR2 as SVGIG (reference sequence). The CDR3 is 13 amino acids. The CDR3 is CAWSVHQTGELFF. CDR3 DNA sequence: TGTGCCTGGAGTGTACACCAGACCGGGGAGCTGTTTTTT.

The CDR3 loop is CASIQTGIGGYTF. DNA for the CDR3: TGTGCCAGTATCCAAACAGGGATTGGAGGCTACACCTTC. V usage is TRBV19 and J usage is TRBJ1-2; the D gene is possibly TRBD1 (6 bases). The CDR3 is made up of 13 amino acids. Germline-derived CDR1 and CDR2 are LNHDA and SQIVND (reference sequence). The V end was cut by 7 bases, the J end by 8 bases, with 17 bases between.

This clone was recorded once. V is TRBV7-9 and J is TRBJ2-3; no clear D gene. CDR3 length equals 13 residues. The V end was cut by 1 base, the J end by 2 bases, with 4 bases between. Per the germline V gene, CDR1 is SEHNR and CDR2 is FQNEAQ (reference sequence). For the CDR3, the DNA is TGTGCCAGCAGCTTAGGGGACACAGATACGCAGTATTTT. Its protein is CASSLGDTDTQYF.

The chain recombines TRBV7-9 with TRBJ2-2, with TRBD2 matching 8 bases. CDR3 length equals 14 residues. Germline V gene lookup returns CDR1 SEHNR and CDR2 FQNEAQ (reference sequence). V was pared by 5 bases and J by 6 bases, with 5 bases of the junction left unmatched. The CDR3 loop is CASSEGTRSGELFF. CDR3 sequence (DNA): TGTGCCAGCAGCGAGGGGACTAGATCCGGGGAGCTGTTTTTT.

The gene calls are TRBV10-1 and TRBJ2-3; D call uncertain. Per germline, CDR1 WNHNN and CDR2 SYGVQD (reference sequence). The CDR3 is made up of 13 amino acids. The V gene lost 6 bases and the J gene lost 4 bases, with 11 bases spanning the gap. CDR3 amino acids: CASRGSVSDTQYF. The DNA of the CDR3 is TGCGCCAGCAGGGGCAGTGTCTCAGATACGCAGTATTTT.

This clone was detected once. This chain links TRBV6-1 with TRBJ2-7; 9 bases fit TRBD1. The CDR3 sequence is 13 residues long. Germline V gene data show CDR1 as MNHNS and CDR2 as SASEGT. V gave up 4 bases and J gave up 5 bases; unmatched junction bases: 3. The CDR3 here is CASSGTGVHEQYF. The CDR3 DNA follows: TGTGCCAGCAGTGGGACAGGGGTCCACGAGCAGTACTTC.

The J gene is TRBJ2-7, the V gene TRBV10-3; a possible D gene is TRBD2 (5 bases). This CDR3 region has 13 residues. Germline V gene sequence: CDR1 ENHRY, CDR2 SYGVKD. V was cut by 6 bases and J by 6 bases, with 15 bases left in between. CDR3 nucleotides: TGTGCCATCAGCACGGGGAGTTGGAGCGAGCAGTACTTC. As protein: CAISTGSWSEQYF.

The V and J genes are TRBV7-9 and TRBJ2-5; a possible D gene is TRBD1 (6 bases). The CDR3 runs 15 residues. CDR1 is SEHNR and CDR2 is FQNEAQ in the germline V gene (reference sequence). The V gene lost 5 bases and the J gene lost 1 base, with 14 bases spanning the gap. This CDR3 reads CASSVYGGSQETQYF. CDR3 bases: TGTGCCAGCAGCGTATATGGGGGCAGCCAAGAGACCCAGTACTTC.